Presented here are 31 T cell receptor beta chains from one specimen sequenced in a study of read filtering for tumor transcriptome and immune sequencing. The library was built from about 400 ng RNA with molecular barcoded adaptors for alpha/delta and beta/gamma chains. TCRdb recomputed calls from the reads with MiXCR, one row per CDR3 protein. The data contain tens of thousands of distinct CDR3 sequences, about 15% of them singletons. The source material was a population of CD138-negative cells sorted from bone marrow. The source is a donor at least 40 years old with multiple myeloma.

The table lists this clonotype with a few counts. The chain is built from TRBV20-1 and TRBJ1-3; D remains ambiguous. Looked up from germline, CDR1 is DFQATT and CDR2 is SNEGSKA (reference sequence). The CDR3 sequence is 13 residues long. The V and J ends lost 6 bases and 4 bases respectively, with 13 bases between them. CDR3 amino acids: CSAPWPGGNTIYF. CDR3 bases: TGCAGTGCCCCCTGGCCGGGAGGAAACACCATATATTTT.

Many counts were recorded for this clonotype. The rearrangement joins TRBV2 to TRBJ2-1; D is perhaps TRBD2 (6 bases). CDR1 is SNHLY, CDR2 FYNNEI, per germline. The CDR3 loop spans 14 amino acids. Trimming cost V 6 bases and J 0 bases, with 9 bases left between them. The CDR3 DNA reads as TGTGCCAGCAGAAAGACTAGCTCCTACAATGAGCAGTTCTTC. As protein: CASRKTSSYNEQFF.

This clonotype came up many times. The rearrangement links TRBV13 to TRBJ2-7, with D unclear. The V end lost 2 bases, the J end lost 2 bases, and 4 bases lay between the germline ends. Germline lookup yields CDR1 PRHDT and CDR2 FYEKMQ (reference sequence). CDR3 size: 12 residues. The CDR3 nucleotides read TGTGCCAGCAGCTTACAACCCTACGAGCAGTACTTC. Translated, it gives CASSLQPYEQYF.

This clonotype was observed at least ten times. The rearrangement uses TRBV29-1 and TRBJ2-1; D possibly corresponds to TRBD2 (6 bases). The germline CDR1 and CDR2 sequences are SQVTM and ANQGSEA. The CDR3 has 12 amino acids. With 8 bases removed from V and 0 bases from J, the gap between germline ends came to 8 bases. The CDR3 is CSTGGSYNEQFF. The CDR3 DNA reads TGCAGCACCGGGGGCTCCTACAATGAGCAGTTCTTC.

This clonotype came up many times. The chain recombines TRBV7-2 with TRBJ2-2; D unresolved. In germline, CDR1 is SGHTA, CDR2 FQGNSA. Trimming left V 1 base short and J 2 bases short, with 5 bases between. The CDR3 spans 14 residues. The CDR3 DNA reads TGTGCCAGCAGCTTAGAGGGAAACACCGGGGAGCTGTTTTTT. It is translated as CASSLEGNTGELFF.

This clonotype was found many times. The junction differs from germline at one of its ends, possibly a read error. This chain links TRBV5-1 with TRBJ2-7; 8 positions agree with TRBD1. The CDR3 has 14 amino acids. Germline CDR1 and CDR2: SGHRS and YFSETQ. CDR3 coding DNA: TGTGCCAGCAGTTTAAGGCAGGGGGCGTACGAGCAGTACTTC. As protein: CASSLRQGAYEQYF.

This clonotype was counted at least ten times. The genes are TRBV20-1 and TRBJ2-1, with no clear D. The CDR3 runs 18 residues. Trimming shortened V by 3 bases and J by 2 bases, and 23 bases separated the two germline ends. Germline lookup yields CDR1 DFQATT and CDR2 SNEGSKA (reference sequence). CDR3 bases: TGCAGTGCTAGTCTGATGTCAGGTTCGGTGATTCCCTACAATGAGCAGTTCTTC. Its protein is CSASLMSGSVIPYNEQFF.

The DNA of the CDR3 is TGCAGCGTTGAGCTAGCGGAAACGAACACCGGGGAGCTGTTTTTT. Its protein product is CSVELAETNTGELFF. V usage is TRBV29-1 and J usage is TRBJ2-2, with 7 bases that match TRBD2. Germline CDR1 is SQVTM and CDR2 is ANQGSEA. Trimming cost V 3 bases and J 0 bases; bases outside gene matches: 4. There are 15 residues in the CDR3.

Many counts were recorded for this clonotype. The J gene is TRBJ2-2, the V gene TRBV7-8; a possible D gene is TRBD2 (6 bases). The CDR3 covers 15 residues. The V gene's germline CDR1 is SGHVS and CDR2 FQNEAQ. Trimming removed 4 bases at V and 6 bases at J, with 15 bases between. The CDR3 coding sequence is TGTGCCAGCAGCTCGTCCCCGGGGGATGCCGGGGAGCTGTTTTTT. It codes for CASSSSPGDAGELFF.

The chain has TRBV7-6 and TRBJ2-2, with a weak D call TRBD2 (5 bases). This CDR3 comprises 13 residues. CDR1 SGHVS and CDR2 FNYEAQ come from the germline V gene. V lost 3 bases to trimming and J lost 6 bases, with 8 bases between them. The CDR3: CASSFSSSGELFF. CDR3 nucleotide sequence: TGTGCCAGCAGCTTTTCTAGCTCCGGGGAGCTGTTTTTT.

This clonotype has ten or more counts. V gene TRBV3-1 combines with J gene TRBJ2-1; 9 positions agree with TRBD2. J was trimmed by 4 bases and V by 4 bases; bases with no gene match: 5. This CDR3 has 15 amino acids. Germline V gene lookup returns CDR1 LGHDT and CDR2 YNNKEL (reference sequence). Here the CDR3 DNA reads TGTGCCAGCAGCCCTTGGCTAGCGGGGTACAATGAGCAGTTCTTC. Its protein is CASSPWLAGYNEQFF.

This clonotype was seen ten or more times. V is TRBV27 and J is TRBJ1-2; 10 bases agree with TRBD1. From germline, CDR1 is MNHEY and CDR2 SMNVEV (reference sequence). The ends lost 6 bases at V and 2 bases at J; junction bases unmatched: 9. This CDR3 comprises 16 residues. The CDR3, as DNA: TGTGCCAGCAGACTGAGTCCGGGACAGGGGAACTATGGCTACACCTTC. Amino acids: CASRLSPGQGNYGYTF.

The chain couples TRBV20-1 to TRBJ2-7; 8 nucleotides align to TRBD1. The CDR3 contains 15 residues. Germline CDR1 DFQATT, CDR2 SNEGSKA (reference sequence). The V and J ends lost 6 bases and 1 base, in that order; junction bases with no gene match: 11. The CDR3 coding sequence is TGCAGTGCCGCAAGGGCAGGGGGCTATTCCTACGAGCAGTACTTC. Translated: CSAARAGGYSYEQYF.

This clonotype was observed many times. The chain carries TRBV29-1 and TRBJ1-5; D gene uncertain. Germline V gene sequence: CDR1 SQVTM, CDR2 ANQGSEA. Trimming took off 4 bases at V and 4 bases at J, with 17 bases between the two ends. This CDR3 has 15 amino acids. The CDR3 sequence is CSVAQEAGRNQPQHF. The DNA of the CDR3 is TGCAGCGTTGCGCAGGAGGCCGGACGAAATCAGCCCCAGCATTTT.

In this sample, this clonotype turned up many times. The V and J genes are TRBV28 and TRBJ2-5; TRBD2 agrees at 12 bases. This CDR3 is built from 16 residues. Germline V gene sequence: CDR1 MDHEN, CDR2 SYDVKM. Trimming at V came to 6 bases and at J to 5 bases, leaving 10 bases not matched to a gene. CDR3 DNA sequence: TGTGCCAGCAGGATCCTAGCGGGAGGGCCCTTGGAGACCCAGTACTTC. Translation gives CASRILAGGPLETQYF.

This clonotype was counted many times. The genes are TRBV20-1 and TRBJ2-1; 9 bases are shared with TRBD2. Germline V gene sequence: CDR1 DFQATT, CDR2 SNEGSKA (reference sequence). This CDR3 has 14 amino acids. After removal of 4 bases from V and 2 bases from J, the junction contained 3 bases not matched to a gene. The CDR3 reads CSAIAGEPYNEQFF. CDR3 bases: TGCAGTGCTATAGCGGGAGAGCCCTACAATGAGCAGTTCTTC.

Details on this clonotype: Since the CDR3 does not end with the conserved phenylalanine or tryptophan, this likely comes from a read error. The chain couples TRBV18 to TRBJ2-1; TRBD2 matches at 12 bases. The CDR3 has 20 residues. Germline CDR1 KGHSH, CDR2 LQKENI. CDR3 loop: CAGSPPLLAGGGFPYNEQFL. The CDR3 bases are TGTGCCGGCTCACCACCGCTACTAGCGGGAGGTGGGTTCCCCTACAATGAGCAGTTCCTC.

This clonotype came up many times. The rearrangement links TRBV6-2 or TRBV6-3 to TRBJ1-5; weak D call: TRBD1 (5 bases). V lost 6 bases, J lost 7 bases, and 25 bases lay in between. CDR1 is MNHEY, CDR2 SVGEGT, per germline. This CDR3 has 17 amino acids. The CDR3: CASSVKTGTPKEQPQHF. The CDR3 DNA follows: TGTGCCAGCAGCGTAAAAACCGGGACCCCTAAGGAGCAGCCCCAGCATTTT.

This clonotype was picked up a small number of times. The chain is built from TRBV18 and TRBJ1-5, with 7 bases matching TRBD1. Germline V gives CDR1 KGHSH, CDR2 LQKENI. The junction had 3 bases not matched to a gene; V was cut back by 3 bases and J by 4 bases. This CDR3 comprises 14 residues. The CDR3 DNA reads as TGTGCCAGCTCACCGGGGGACAGTAATCAGCCCCAGCATTTT. This sequence encodes CASSPGDSNQPQHF.

This clonotype has a count of ten or more. The CDR3 here is CASSPGGGRGGGYTF. CDR3 nucleotides: TGTGCCAGCAGCCCTGGGGGGGGCAGAGGGGGAGGCTACACCTTC. The chain couples TRBV7-3 to TRBJ1-2; D is possibly TRBD1 (6 bases). Trimming took off 5 bases at V and 8 bases at J, with 21 bases between the two ends. Germline CDR1 is SGHTA and CDR2 is FQGTGA. The CDR3 is made up of 15 amino acids.

This clonotype was detected many times. The chain joins TRBV24-1 to TRBJ1-1; D is uncertain. Germline V lookup: CDR1 KGHDR, CDR2 SFDVKD. This CDR3 has 13 residues. V dropped 5 bases and J dropped 11 bases, with 17 bases sitting between them. In DNA, the CDR3 is TGTGCCACCAGTGCTCCTAAGAGCGGGAACGCTTTCTTT. Residues: CATSAPKSGNAFF.

The rearrangement joins TRBV7-9 to TRBJ1-4, with D unresolved. This CDR3 spans 16 amino acids. Trimming stripped 5 bases from V and 8 bases from J, with 21 bases between. The germline gives CDR1 SEHNR, CDR2 FQNEAQ (reference sequence). In nucleotides, the CDR3 is TGTGCCAGCAGCCGAATTGGGCCCCTTGAACGGGAAAAACTGTTTTTT. Translating it yields CASSRIGPLEREKLFF.

As to this clonotype: A much bigger clone sits one base away, suggesting this may be a read error. This chain joins TRBV2 and TRBJ2-3; D could derive from TRBD1 or TRBD2 (5 bases each). The CDR3 has 14 residues. Looked up from germline, CDR1 is SNHLY and CDR2 is FYNNEI. The CDR3 DNA follows: TGTGCCAGCAAATGGGGGTTAGGACCAGATACGCAGTTTTTT. Protein: CASKWGLGPDTQFF. The variable domain in full, with the rest retrieved from reference TRBV2 and TRBJ2-3, is EPEVTQTPSHQVTQMGQEVILRCVPISNHLYFYWYRQILGQKVEFLVSFYNNEISEKSEIFDDQFSVERPDGSNFTLKIRSTKLEDSAMYFCASKWGLGPDTQFFGPGTRLTVL.

The sample holds many counts of this clonotype. The CDR3 spells CASSQVGIRTDTQYF. The CDR3, as DNA: TGTGCCAGCAGCCAAGTAGGGATTCGCACAGATACGCAGTATTTT. The chain carries TRBV3-1 and TRBJ2-3; D is unclear. The CDR3 sequence is 15 residues long. CDR1 and CDR2 (germline): LGHDT, YNNKEL (reference sequence). V was pared by 1 base and J by 1 base, with 9 bases between.

This clonotype was picked up many times. The chain carries TRBV11-3 and TRBJ2-5; 11 nucleotides line up with TRBD2. CDR1 SGHNT and CDR2 YENEEA come from the germline V gene. Germline trimming cut 3 bases from V and 0 bases from J; bases unmatched to any gene: 0. This CDR3 has 15 residues. The CDR3 sequence: CASSLGLADQETQYF. CDR3 nucleotides: TGTGCCAGCAGCTTGGGACTAGCGGACCAAGAGACCCAGTACTTC.

On this clonotype: With a much larger clone just one base away, this may be a read error. The CDR3 DNA sequence: TGTGCCAGCAGCTTAATGACGGGGTTTGAGCAGTCCTTC. Amino acids: CASSLMTGFEQSF. The V gene is TRBV7-9, the J gene TRBJ2-1; tentatively, D is TRBD2 (5 bases). The CDR3 spans 13 residues. The germline V gene encodes CDR1 SEHNR and CDR2 FQNEAQ (reference sequence).

This clonotype was seen more than once but under ten times. This may arise from a read error, as a much more abundant clone is one base away. The chain recombines TRBV27 with TRBJ2-7, with 9 bases fitting TRBD1. This CDR3 region has 12 residues. CDR1 and CDR2 (germline): MNHEY, SMNVEV (reference sequence). DNA of the CDR3: TGTACCAGCAGTCCACAGGGGGCCGAGCAGTACTTC. As protein: CTSSPQGAEQYF.

This clonotype was counted ten times or more. The chain is built from TRBV20-1 and TRBJ1-1; 9 nucleotides line up with TRBD1. Losses at the gene ends were 1 base for V and 3 bases for J; bases not matched to a gene: 3. Germline assignment: CDR1 DFQATT and CDR2 SNEGSKA (reference sequence). CDR3 length: 14 residues. The CDR3 region is CSARAQGAYTEAFF. CDR3 in DNA: TGCAGTGCTAGAGCACAGGGGGCGTACACTGAAGCTTTCTTT.

This clonotype was counted at least ten times. J is TRBJ2-7 and V is TRBV5-1; D tentatively fits TRBD1 or TRBD2 (5 bases each). V lost 6 bases to trimming and J lost 3 bases, with 19 bases between them. This CDR3 has 15 residues. In germline, CDR1 is SGHRS, CDR2 YFSETQ. CDR3: CASIPGPGPHYEQYF. CDR3 sequence (DNA): TGCGCCAGCATACCGGGACCAGGCCCCCACTACGAGCAGTACTTC.

This clonotype came up many times. This rearrangement joins TRBV7-2 to TRBJ1-1; 7 bases line up with TRBD1. J gave up 3 bases and V 8 bases, and 15 bases lay outside the gene matches. The CDR3 consists of 16 residues. CDR1 is SGHTA and CDR2 is FQGNSA in the germline V gene. CDR3 coding DNA: TGTGCCAGCGGCTGGGGCAGGGGGGGAGTGGACACTGAAGCTTTCTTT. Amino acid sequence: CASGWGRGGVDTEAFF. The entire variable domain, with the rest obtained from reference TRBV7-2 and TRBJ1-1, is as follows: GAGVSQSPSNKVTEKGKDVELRCDPISGHTALYWYRQSLGQGLEFLIYFQGNSAPDKSGLPSDRFSAERTGGSVSTLTIQRTQQEDSAVYLCASGWGRGGVDTEAFFGQGTRLTVV.

The J gene is TRBJ2-7, the V gene TRBV11-1, with TRBD1 matching over 9 bases. CDR1 is SGHAT, CDR2 FQDESV, per germline (reference sequence). The CDR3 has 15 residues. The J segment lost 6 bases and the V segment lost 5 bases, leaving 11 bases of the junction unmatched. CDR3 DNA: TGTGCCAGCAGCCTCCCGGGACAGGGAGCTTTCGAGCAGTACTTC. Translation: CASSLPGQGAFEQYF.